This TCR beta chain is from a study of T cell responses to AZD1222 COVID-19 vaccine. In germline, CDR1 is SGHRS, CDR2 YFSETQ. The J segment lost 10 bases and the V segment lost 7 bases, leaving 11 bases of the junction unmatched. CDR3 length: 13 residues. Profiling relied on immunoSEQ multiplex PCR, and the TCRdb table lists in-frame clones only, not all of them. The data show 100,000 to 120,000 clones, 88% seen once. Sequences were derived from peripheral blood, sampled on day 0 of AZD1222 vaccination. V and J are TRBV5-1 and TRBJ2-1; 7 bases match TRBD1. The clonotype was recovered from an adult in good health. The CDR3 loop reads CASRITGVREQFF. In DNA, the CDR3 is TGCGCCAGCCGGATTACAGGGGTTCGGGAGCAGTTCTTC.